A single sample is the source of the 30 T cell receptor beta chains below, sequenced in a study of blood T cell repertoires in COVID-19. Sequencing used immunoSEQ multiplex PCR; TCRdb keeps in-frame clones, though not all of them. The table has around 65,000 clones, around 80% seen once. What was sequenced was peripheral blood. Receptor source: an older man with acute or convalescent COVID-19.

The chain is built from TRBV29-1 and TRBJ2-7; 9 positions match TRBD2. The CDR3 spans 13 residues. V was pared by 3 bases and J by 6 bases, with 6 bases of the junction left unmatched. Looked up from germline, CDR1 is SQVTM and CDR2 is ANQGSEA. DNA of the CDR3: TGCAGCGTTGAGGGGCGGGAGGGCGTCGAGCAGTACTTC. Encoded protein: CSVEGREGVEQYF.

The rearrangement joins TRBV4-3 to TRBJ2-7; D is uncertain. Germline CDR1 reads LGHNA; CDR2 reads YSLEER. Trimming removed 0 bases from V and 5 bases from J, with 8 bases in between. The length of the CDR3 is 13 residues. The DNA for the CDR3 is TGCGCCAGCAGCCAAGATTACTCGAACGAGCAGTACTTC. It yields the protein CASSQDYSNEQYF.

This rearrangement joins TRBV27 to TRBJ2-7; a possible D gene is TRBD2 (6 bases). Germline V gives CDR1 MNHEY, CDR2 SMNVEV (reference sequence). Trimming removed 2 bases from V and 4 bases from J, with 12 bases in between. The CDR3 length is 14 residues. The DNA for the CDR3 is TGTGCCAGCAGTTTAGGAAGGGGACTTTACGAGCAGTACTTC. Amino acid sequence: CASSLGRGLYEQYF.

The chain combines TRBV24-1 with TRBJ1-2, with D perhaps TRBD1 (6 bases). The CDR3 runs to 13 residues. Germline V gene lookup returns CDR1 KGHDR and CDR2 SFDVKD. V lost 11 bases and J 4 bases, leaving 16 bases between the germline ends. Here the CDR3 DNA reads TGTGCCAACGGCCTCCGGACAGCCTATGGCTACACCTTC. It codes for CANGLRTAYGYTF.

The CDR3 region is CASSFLAGVFGGKNIQYF. Written as DNA, the CDR3 is TGTGCCAGCAGTTTTTTAGCGGGAGTATTTGGAGGGAAAAACATTCAGTACTTC. The chain uses TRBV28 and TRBJ2-4; 9 bases are shared with TRBD2. Germline CDR1 MDHEN, CDR2 SYDVKM. J gave up 4 bases and V 3 bases, and 13 bases lay outside the gene matches. This CDR3 contains 18 residues. Variable domain in full (rest from reference TRBV28 and TRBJ2-4): DVKVTQSSRYLVKRTGEKVFLECVQDMDHENMFWYRQDPGLGLRLIYFSYDVKMKEKGDIPEGYSVSREKKERFSLILESASTNQTSMYLCASSFLAGVFGGKNIQYFGAGTRLSVL.

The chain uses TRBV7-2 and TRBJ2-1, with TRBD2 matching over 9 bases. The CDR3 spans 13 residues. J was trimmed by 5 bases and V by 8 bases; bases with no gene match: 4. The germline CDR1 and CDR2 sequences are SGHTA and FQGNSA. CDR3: CASFRGGDNEQFF. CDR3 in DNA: TGTGCCAGCTTTCGCGGGGGGGACAATGAGCAGTTCTTC.

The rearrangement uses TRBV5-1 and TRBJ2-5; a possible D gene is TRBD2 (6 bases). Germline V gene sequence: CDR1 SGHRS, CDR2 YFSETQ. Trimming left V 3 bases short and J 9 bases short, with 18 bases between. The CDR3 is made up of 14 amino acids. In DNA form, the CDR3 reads TGCGCCAGCAGCTCGGAGGGGCGGTTTACGGCCCAGTACTTC. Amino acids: CASSSEGRFTAQYF. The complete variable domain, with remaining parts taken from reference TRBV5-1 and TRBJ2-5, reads KAGVTQTPRYLIKTRGQQVTLSCSPISGHRSVSWYQQTPGQGLQFLFEYFSETQRNKGNFPGRFSGRQFSNSRSEMNVSTLELGDSALYLCASSSEGRFTAQYFGPGTRLLVL.

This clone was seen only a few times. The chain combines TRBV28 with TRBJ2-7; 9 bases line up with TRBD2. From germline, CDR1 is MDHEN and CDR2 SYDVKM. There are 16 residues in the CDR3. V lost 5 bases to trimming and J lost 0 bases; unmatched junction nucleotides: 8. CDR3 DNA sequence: TGTGCCAGCAGTCTGCCACTAGCGGGCCTCTCCTACGAGCAGTACTTC. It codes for CASSLPLAGLSYEQYF.

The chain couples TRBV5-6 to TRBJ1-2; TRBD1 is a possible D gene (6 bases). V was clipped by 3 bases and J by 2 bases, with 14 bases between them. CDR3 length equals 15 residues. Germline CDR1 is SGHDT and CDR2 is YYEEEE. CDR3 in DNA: TGTGCCAGCAGCTGGGCTGTTGGGGGCAACTATGGCTACACCTTC. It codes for CASSWAVGGNYGYTF.

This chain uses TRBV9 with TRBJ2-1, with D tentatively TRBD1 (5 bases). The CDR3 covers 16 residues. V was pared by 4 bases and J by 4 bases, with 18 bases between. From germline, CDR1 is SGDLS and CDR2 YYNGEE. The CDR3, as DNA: TGTGCCAGCAGCCCTTCGGCAGGGCCTCTGTACAATGAGCAGTTCTTC. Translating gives CASSPSAGPLYNEQFF.

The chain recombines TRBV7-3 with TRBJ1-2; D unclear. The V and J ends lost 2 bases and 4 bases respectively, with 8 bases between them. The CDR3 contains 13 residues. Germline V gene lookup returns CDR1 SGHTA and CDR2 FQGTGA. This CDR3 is CASSLGEGYGYTF. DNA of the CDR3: TGTGCCAGCAGCTTAGGGGAGGGCTATGGCTACACCTTC.

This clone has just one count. The CDR3 nucleotides are TGTGCCAGCAGCTTAACAGGCTTAAGGTACGAGCAGTACTTC. This encodes CASSLTGLRYEQYF. V usage is TRBV13 and J usage is TRBJ2-7; possible D gene TRBD1, 5 bases. Germline loops: CDR1 PRHDT, CDR2 FYEKMQ (reference sequence). The CDR3 runs 14 residues. Trimming left V 2 bases short and J 4 bases short, with 12 bases between.

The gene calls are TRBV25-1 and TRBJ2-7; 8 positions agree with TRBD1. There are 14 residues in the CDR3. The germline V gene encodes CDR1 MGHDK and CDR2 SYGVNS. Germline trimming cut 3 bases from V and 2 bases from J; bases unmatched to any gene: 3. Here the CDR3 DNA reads TGTGCCAGCAGTGACGACAGGGGAACCTACGAGCAGTACTTC. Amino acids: CASSDDRGTYEQYF.

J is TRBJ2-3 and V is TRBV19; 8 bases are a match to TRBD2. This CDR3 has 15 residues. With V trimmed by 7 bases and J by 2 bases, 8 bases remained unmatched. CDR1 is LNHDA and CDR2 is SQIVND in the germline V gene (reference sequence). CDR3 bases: TGTGCCAGTAAGGATCGGGAGGGCCCCACAGATACGCAGTATTTT. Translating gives CASKDREGPTDTQYF.

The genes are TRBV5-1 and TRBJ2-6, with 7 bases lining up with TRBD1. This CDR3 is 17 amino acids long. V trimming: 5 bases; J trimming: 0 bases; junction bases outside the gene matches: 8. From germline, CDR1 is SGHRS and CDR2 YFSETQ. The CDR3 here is CASRVGQFSSGANVLTF. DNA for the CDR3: TGCGCCAGCAGGGTGGGACAGTTCAGCTCTGGGGCCAACGTCCTGACTTTC.

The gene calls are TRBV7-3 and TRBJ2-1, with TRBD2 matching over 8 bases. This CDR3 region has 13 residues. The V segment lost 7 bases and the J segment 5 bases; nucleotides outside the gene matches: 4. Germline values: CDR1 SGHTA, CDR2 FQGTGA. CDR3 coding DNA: TGTGCCAGCAATATAGCGGGAAACAATGAGCAGTTCTTC. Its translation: CASNIAGNNEQFF.

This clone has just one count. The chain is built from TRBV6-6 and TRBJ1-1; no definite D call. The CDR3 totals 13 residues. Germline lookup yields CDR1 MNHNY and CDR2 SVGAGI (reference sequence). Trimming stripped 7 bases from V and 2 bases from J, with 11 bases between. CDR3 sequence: CASTRAFNTEAFF. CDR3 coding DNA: TGTGCCAGCACTCGAGCGTTCAACACTGAAGCTTTCTTT.

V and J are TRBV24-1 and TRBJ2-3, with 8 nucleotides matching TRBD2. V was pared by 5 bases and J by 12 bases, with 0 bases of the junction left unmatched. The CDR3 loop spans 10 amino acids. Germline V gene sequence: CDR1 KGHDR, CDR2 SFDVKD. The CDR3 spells CATSVAGQYF. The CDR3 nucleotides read TGTGCCACCAGTGTAGCGGGACAGTATTTT.

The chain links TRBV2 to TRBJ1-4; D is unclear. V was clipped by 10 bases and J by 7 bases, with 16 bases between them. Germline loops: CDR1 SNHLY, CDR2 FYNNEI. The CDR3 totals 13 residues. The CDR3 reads CATTARNGEKLFF. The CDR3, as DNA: TGTGCCACCACAGCCCGTAATGGTGAAAAACTGTTTTTT.

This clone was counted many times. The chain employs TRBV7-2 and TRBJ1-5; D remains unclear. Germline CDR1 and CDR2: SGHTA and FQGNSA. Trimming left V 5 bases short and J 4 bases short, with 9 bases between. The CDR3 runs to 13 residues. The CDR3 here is CASSGTGNQPQHF. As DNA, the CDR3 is TGTGCCAGCAGCGGCACGGGGAATCAGCCCCAGCATTTT. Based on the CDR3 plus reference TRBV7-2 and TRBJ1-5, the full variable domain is GAGVSQSPSNKVTEKGKDVELRCDPISGHTALYWYRQSLGQGLEFLIYFQGNSAPDKSGLPSDRFSAERTGGSVSTLTIQRTQQEDSAVYLCASSGTGNQPQHFGDGTRLSIL.

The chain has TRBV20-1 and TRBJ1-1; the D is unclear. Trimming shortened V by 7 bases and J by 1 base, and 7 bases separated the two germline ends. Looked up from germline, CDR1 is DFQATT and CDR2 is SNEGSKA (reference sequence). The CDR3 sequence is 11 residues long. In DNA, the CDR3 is TGCAGTGAAGCTGGGAACACTGAAGCTTTCTTT. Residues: CSEAGNTEAFF.

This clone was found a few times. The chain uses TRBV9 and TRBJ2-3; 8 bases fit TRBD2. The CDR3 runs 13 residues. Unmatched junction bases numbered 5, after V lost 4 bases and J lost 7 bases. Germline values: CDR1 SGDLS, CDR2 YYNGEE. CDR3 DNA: TGTGCCAGCAGCACCGGGGGGGACAATACGCAGTATTTT. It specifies CASSTGGDNTQYF.

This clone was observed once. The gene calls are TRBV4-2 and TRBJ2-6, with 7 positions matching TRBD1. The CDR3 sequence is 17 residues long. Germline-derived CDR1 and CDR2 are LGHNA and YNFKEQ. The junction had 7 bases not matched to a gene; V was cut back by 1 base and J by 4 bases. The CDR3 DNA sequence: TGTGCCAGCAGCCAAGTATTCAGGGGGAACGGGGCCAACGTCCTGACTTTC. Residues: CASSQVFRGNGANVLTF.

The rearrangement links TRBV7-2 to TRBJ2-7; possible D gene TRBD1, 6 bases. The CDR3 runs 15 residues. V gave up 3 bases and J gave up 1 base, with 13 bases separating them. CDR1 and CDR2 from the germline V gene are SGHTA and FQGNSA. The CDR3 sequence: CASSFSPGQSYEQYF. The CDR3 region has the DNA TGTGCCAGCAGCTTCTCCCCAGGACAGTCCTACGAGCAGTACTTC.

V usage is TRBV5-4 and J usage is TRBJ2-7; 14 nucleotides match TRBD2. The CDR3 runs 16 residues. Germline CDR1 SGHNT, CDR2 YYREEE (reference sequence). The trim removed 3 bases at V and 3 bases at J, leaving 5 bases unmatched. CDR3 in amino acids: CASSSRLAGGFYEQYF. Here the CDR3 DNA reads TGTGCCAGCAGCTCTAGACTAGCGGGGGGGTTCTACGAGCAGTACTTC.

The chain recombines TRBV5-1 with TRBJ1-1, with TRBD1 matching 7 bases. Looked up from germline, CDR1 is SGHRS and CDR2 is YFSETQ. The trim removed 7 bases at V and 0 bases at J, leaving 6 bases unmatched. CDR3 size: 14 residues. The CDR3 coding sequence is TGCGCCAGCCGACCCACAGGGGTGAACACTGAAGCTTTCTTT. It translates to CASRPTGVNTEAFF.

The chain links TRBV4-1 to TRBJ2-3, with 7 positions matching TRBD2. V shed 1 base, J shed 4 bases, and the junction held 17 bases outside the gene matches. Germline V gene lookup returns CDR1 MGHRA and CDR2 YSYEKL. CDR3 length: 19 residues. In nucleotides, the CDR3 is TGCGCCAGCAGCCAAGGAAGGGTTGGCAGGGTGGGAGGGTCAGATACGCAGTATTTT. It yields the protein CASSQGRVGRVGGSDTQYF.

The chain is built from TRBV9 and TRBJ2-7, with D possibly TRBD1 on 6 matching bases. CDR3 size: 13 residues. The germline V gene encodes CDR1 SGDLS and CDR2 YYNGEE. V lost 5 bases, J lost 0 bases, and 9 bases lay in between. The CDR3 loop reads CASSKQGSYEQYF. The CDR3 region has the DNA TGTGCCAGCAGTAAACAGGGCTCCTACGAGCAGTACTTC.

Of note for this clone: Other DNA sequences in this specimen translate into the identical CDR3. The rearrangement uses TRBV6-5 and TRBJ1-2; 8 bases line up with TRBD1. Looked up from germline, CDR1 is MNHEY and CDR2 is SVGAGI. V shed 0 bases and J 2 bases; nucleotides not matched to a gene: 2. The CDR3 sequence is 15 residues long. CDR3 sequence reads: CASSYSNRGNYGYTF. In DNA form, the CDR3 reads TGTGCCAGCAGTTACTCAAACAGGGGGAACTATGGCTACACCTTC.

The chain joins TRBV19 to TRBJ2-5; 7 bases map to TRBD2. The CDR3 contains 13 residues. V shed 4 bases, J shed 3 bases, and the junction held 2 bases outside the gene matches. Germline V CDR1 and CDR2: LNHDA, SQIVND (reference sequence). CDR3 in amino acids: CASSTGTKETQYF. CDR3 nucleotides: TGTGCCAGTAGTACCGGGACTAAAGAGACCCAGTACTTC.